Listed below are T cell receptor beta chains from one sample, sequenced in a study of T-cell memory formation after mild COVID-19. Each CDR3 protein gets one entry after TCRdb re-called the 5' RACE reads with MiXCR. Of approximately 150,000 distinct CDR3 sequences detected, around 21% appear once; the ten largest clones hold about 2.1%. The sequenced sample consisted of PBMCs or a T cell subset sorted from them (not recorded which). These receptors all stem from an adult woman who had mild COVID-19 (a few samples of this study predate the infection). Cell type and time point are not known. The CDR3 runs from the conserved cysteine through the conserved F or W. D genes are given only for firm matches. Part of the rows lack a size; the others show once, few, many or a class for expanded clones.

J gene: TRBJ1-1; clone size: few; V gene: TRBV10-3; D gene: .; CDR3 protein: CAISDPGEGITEAFF; CDR3 DNA: TGTGCCATCAGTGACCCGGGAGAAGGCATAACTGAAGCTTTCTTT
J gene: TRBJ1-1; clone size: few; V gene: TRBV7-3; D gene: TRBD1; CDR3 protein: CASSSGTGGGDTEAFF; CDR3 DNA: TGTGCCAGCAGCTCTGGGACAGGGGGCGGGGACACTGAAGCTTTCTTT
J gene: TRBJ1-1; clone size: .; V gene: TRBV20-1; D gene: .; CDR3 protein: CSAKLRAGGTEAFF; CDR3 DNA: TGCAGTGCTAAACTTCGGGCGGGGGGCACTGAAGCTTTCTTT
J gene: TRBJ1-4; clone size: .; V gene: TRBV9; D gene: TRBD1; CDR3 protein: CASSVGQGVEKLFF; CDR3 DNA: TGTGCCAGCAGCGTAGGACAGGGTGTTGAAAAACTGTTTTTT
J gene: TRBJ2-3; clone size: many; V gene: TRBV10-3; D gene: TRBD2; CDR3 protein: CAIGLAGGSGTDTQYF; CDR3 DNA: TGTGCCATCGGACTAGCGGGAGGTAGTGGCACAGATACGCAGTATTTT
J gene: TRBJ2-5; clone size: .; V gene: TRBV7-2; D gene: TRBD2; CDR3 protein: CASSPLAGGYETQYF; CDR3 DNA: TGTGCCAGCAGCCCTCTAGCGGGAGGGTACGAGACCCAGTACTTC
J gene: TRBJ2-3; clone size: .; V gene: TRBV7-3; D gene: .; CDR3 protein: CASREGQSSTDTQYF; CDR3 DNA: TGTGCCAGCAGGGAGGGACAATCTAGCACAGATACGCAGTATTTT
J gene: TRBJ2-7; clone size: .; V gene: TRBV5-1; D gene: .; CDR3 protein: CASSPEGRANRQYF; CDR3 DNA: TGCGCCAGCAGCCCGGAGGGCAGGGCGAACAGGCAGTACTTC
J gene: TRBJ2-5; clone size: few; V gene: TRBV7-2; D gene: .; CDR3 protein: CASSSTGRGETQYF; CDR3 DNA: TGTGCCAGCAGCTCGACAGGGAGGGGGGAGACCCAGTACTTC
J gene: TRBJ1-1; clone size: few; V gene: TRBV20-1; D gene: .; CDR3 protein: CSATPRGRMNTEAFF; CDR3 DNA: TGCAGTGCTACCCCCCGGGGGCGAATGAACACTGAAGCTTTCTTT
J gene: TRBJ1-2; clone size: .; V gene: TRBV29-1; D gene: .; CDR3 protein: CSVGQANYGYTF; CDR3 DNA: TGCAGCGTTGGACAGGCTAACTATGGCTACACCTTC
J gene: TRBJ2-5; clone size: .; V gene: TRBV7-9; D gene: .; CDR3 protein: CASSPGGTSPYQETQYF; CDR3 DNA: TGTGCCAGCAGTCCGGGCGGCACCTCCCCCTACCAAGAGACCCAGTACTTC
J gene: TRBJ2-7; clone size: few; V gene: TRBV7-8; D gene: .; CDR3 protein: CASSLSRGSSYEQYF; CDR3 DNA: TGTGCCAGCAGCTTAAGTAGAGGATCTTCCTACGAGCAGTACTTC
J gene: TRBJ2-7; clone size: many; V gene: TRBV7-2; D gene: TRBD1; CDR3 protein: CASSWDRTSYEQYF; CDR3 DNA: TGTGCCAGCAGCTGGGACAGGACCTCCTACGAGCAGTACTTC
J gene: TRBJ2-1; clone size: many; V gene: TRBV7-9; D gene: .; CDR3 protein: CASSLGSSYNEQFF; CDR3 DNA: TGTGCCAGCAGCTTGGGGAGCTCCTACAATGAGCAGTTCTTC
J gene: TRBJ2-1; clone size: .; V gene: TRBV9; D gene: TRBD2; CDR3 protein: CASSVEGGRAGNEQFF; CDR3 DNA: TGTGCCAGCAGCGTCGAGGGCGGGAGGGCCGGCAATGAGCAGTTCTTC
J gene: TRBJ1-5; clone size: few; V gene: TRBV20-1; D gene: .; CDR3 protein: CSATPNNQPQHF; CDR3 DNA: TGCAGTGCTACCCCGAACAATCAGCCCCAGCATTTT
J gene: TRBJ1-2; clone size: .; V gene: TRBV7-9; D gene: .; CDR3 protein: CASSSYSQGSGYTF; CDR3 DNA: TGTGCCAGCAGCTCCTATTCACAGGGCTCTGGCTACACCTTC
J gene: TRBJ2-3; clone size: .; V gene: TRBV5-1; D gene: TRBD1; CDR3 protein: CASRTGTDTYTQYF; CDR3 DNA: TGCGCCAGCAGGACCGGGACAGACACCTATACGCAGTATTTT
J gene: TRBJ2-7; clone size: .; V gene: TRBV5-1; D gene: .; CDR3 protein: CASSPRTDIGEQYF; CDR3 DNA: TGCGCCAGCAGCCCACGGACCGACATTGGGGAGCAGTACTTC
J gene: TRBJ2-3; clone size: few; V gene: TRBV5-5; D gene: TRBD2; CDR3 protein: CASSAIAGGVTDTQYF; CDR3 DNA: TGTGCCAGCAGCGCAATAGCGGGAGGGGTAACAGATACGCAGTATTTT
J gene: TRBJ2-1; clone size: .; V gene: TRBV12-3/TRBV12-4; D gene: TRBD1; CDR3 protein: CASSLPGTGSNEQFF; CDR3 DNA: TGTGCCAGCAGTTTACCCGGGACAGGGTCCAATGAGCAGTTCTTC